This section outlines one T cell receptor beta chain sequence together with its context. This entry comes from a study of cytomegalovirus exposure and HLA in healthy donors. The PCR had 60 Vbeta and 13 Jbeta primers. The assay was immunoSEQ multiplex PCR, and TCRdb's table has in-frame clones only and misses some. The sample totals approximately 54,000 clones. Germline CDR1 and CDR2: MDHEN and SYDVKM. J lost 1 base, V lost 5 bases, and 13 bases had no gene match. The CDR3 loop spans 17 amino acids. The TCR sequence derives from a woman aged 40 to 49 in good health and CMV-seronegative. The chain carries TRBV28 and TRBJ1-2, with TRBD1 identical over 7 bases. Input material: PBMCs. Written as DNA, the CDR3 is TGTGCCAGCAGTGCTTACCTGTCTCGGGACAGTAACTATGGCTACACCTTC. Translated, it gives CASSAYLSRDSNYGYTF.